Following are 20 T cell receptor beta chains from one sample sequenced in a study of blood T cell repertoires in COVID-19. Here immunoSEQ multiplex PCR was the method, and the copy in TCRdb shows in-frame clones only, minus some. The sample includes some 140,000 clones, about nine tenths of them seen just once. Sequencing was done on a sample of peripheral blood. The receptors derive from a man between 50 and 59 years old with active COVID-19.

The rearrangement links TRBV12-5 to TRBJ1-1; no definite D call. Trimming took off 2 bases at V and 1 base at J, with 5 bases between the two ends. The V gene's germline CDR1 is LGHNT and CDR2 FRNRAP. The CDR3 spans 13 residues. The CDR3 reads CASGLRENTEAFF. DNA for the CDR3: TGTGCTAGTGGTTTGCGGGAGAACACTGAAGCTTTCTTT.

The CDR3: CASSPRQGRQPQHF. The CDR3 nucleotides are TGTGCCAGCAGCCCCCGACAGGGCAGGCAGCCCCAGCATTTT. This chain uses TRBV5-5 with TRBJ1-5; 7 nucleotides align to TRBD1. J gave up 7 bases and V 4 bases, and 8 bases lay outside the gene matches. This CDR3 is 14 amino acids long. Germline CDR1 SGHKS, CDR2 YYEKEE (reference sequence).

The chain recombines TRBV7-2 with TRBJ1-2; D call uncertain. The CDR3 is 14 residues long. The germline V gene encodes CDR1 SGHTA and CDR2 FQGNSA. V was clipped by 5 bases and J by 1 base, with 11 bases between them. The CDR3 DNA is TGTGCCAGCAGCCGGGATCAGGTTAACTATGGCTACACCTTC. Amino acids: CASSRDQVNYGYTF. Full variable domain (missing parts from reference TRBV7-2 and TRBJ1-2): GAGVSQSPSNKVTEKGKDVELRCDPISGHTALYWYRQSLGQGLEFLIYFQGNSAPDKSGLPSDRFSAERTGGSVSTLTIQRTQQEDSAVYLCASSRDQVNYGYTFGSGTRLTVV.

This clone showed up just a few times. The chain links TRBV6-5 to TRBJ2-2, with D hard to call. The ends were cut back, 11 bases at V and 4 bases at J, with 17 bases in the middle. This CDR3 has 14 residues. Germline CDR1 is MNHEY and CDR2 is SVGAGI. CDR3 nucleotide sequence: TGTGCCGGATCACGCTTTTCGGGCACCGGGGAGCTGTTTTTT. This encodes CAGSRFSGTGELFF.

This clone turned up a few times. The rearrangement uses TRBV6-5 and TRBJ1-1; the match to TRBD1 covers 8 bases. There are 12 residues in the CDR3. V lost 6 bases and J lost 11; bases outside the gene matches: 8. The germline V gene has CDR1 MNHEY and CDR2 SVGAGI. The CDR3 is CASRPTGTGAFF. CDR3 DNA: TGTGCCAGCAGGCCGACCGGGACAGGCGCTTTCTTT.

There are a few counts of this clone. The chain links TRBV4-3 to TRBJ2-7; D remains ambiguous. The CDR3 has 12 residues. V was shortened by 2 bases and J by 6 bases, with 8 bases between the two germline ends. Per the germline V gene, CDR1 is LGHNA and CDR2 is YSLEER. CDR3 residues: CASSQFRGEQYF. In nucleotides, the CDR3 is TGCGCCAGCAGCCAATTCAGAGGCGAGCAGTACTTC.

This clone appeared once. The V call is TRBV9, the J call TRBJ1-1; D is perhaps TRBD1 (5 bases). Germline V lookup: CDR1 SGDLS, CDR2 YYNGEE. Trimming pared 0 bases from V and 1 base from J, leaving 10 bases between. This CDR3 has 15 amino acids. In DNA form, the CDR3 reads TGTGCCAGCAGCGTAGGCGGTAGGGGGAACACTGAAGCTTTCTTT. As protein: CASSVGGRGNTEAFF. Complete variable domain (other parts from reference TRBV9 and TRBJ1-1): DSGVTQTPKHLITATGQRVTLRCSPRSGDLSVYWYQQSLDQGLQFLIQYYNGEERAKGNILERFSAQQFPDLHSELNLSSLELGDSALYFCASSVGGRGNTEAFFGQGTRLTVV.

The gene calls are TRBV3-1 (or the pseudogene TRBV3-2) and TRBJ1-2; 8 bases match TRBD1. Germline V gives CDR1 LGHDT, CDR2 YNNKEL (reference sequence). The CDR3 is 14 amino acids. The junction had 6 bases not matched to a gene; V was cut back by 4 bases and J by 5 bases. DNA for the CDR3: TGTGCCAGCAGCCCCCCCGGGACAGGTTATGGCTACACCTTC. Protein: CASSPPGTGYGYTF.

The chain combines TRBV4-1 with TRBJ1-5; TRBD1 agrees at 7 bases. The germline V gene encodes CDR1 MGHRA and CDR2 YSYEKL. Trimming cost V 4 bases and J 6 bases; bases outside gene matches: 15. This CDR3 comprises 17 residues. The CDR3 is CASSLTYRQGRGQPQHF. The CDR3, as DNA: TGCGCCAGCAGCCTAACGTACCGACAGGGACGGGGTCAGCCCCAGCATTTT.

V is TRBV14 and J is TRBJ2-5; possible D gene TRBD1, 6 bases. CDR1 is SGHDN, CDR2 FVKESK, per germline. With 1 base removed from V and 3 bases from J, the gap between germline ends came to 9 bases. The CDR3 is 14 amino acids. CDR3 amino acids: CASSQVNREETQYF. The CDR3 DNA reads as TGTGCCAGCAGCCAAGTGAACAGGGAAGAGACCCAGTACTTC. Supplemented by reference TRBV14 and TRBJ2-5, the full variable domain reads EAGVTQFPSHSVIEKGQTVTLRCDPISGHDNLYWYRRVMGKEIKFLLHFVKESKQDESGMPNNRFLAERTGGTYSTLKVQPAELEDSGVYFCASSQVNREETQYFGPGTRLLVL.

The chain combines TRBV7-9 with TRBJ2-2; 7 bases are a match to TRBD2. V shed 4 bases and J 4 bases; nucleotides not matched to a gene: 3. CDR1 SEHNR and CDR2 FQNEAQ come from the germline V gene (reference sequence). This CDR3 spans 14 amino acids. CDR3 nucleotide sequence: TGTGCCAGCAGCTGGACTAGTTCCACCGGGGAGCTGTTTTTT. This translates into CASSWTSSTGELFF.

Notes on this clone: A read error is possible here, since a much larger clone lies one base away. This chain links TRBV27 with TRBJ1-1, with TRBD1 as a possible D gene (5 bases). V was trimmed by 3 bases and J by 1 base, leaving 9 bases between them. This CDR3 spans 14 amino acids. Germline CDR1 and CDR2: MNHEY and SMNVEV (reference sequence). The CDR3 nucleotides read TGTGCCAGCAGTTTGGCCAGGGCGAACACTGAAGCTTTCTTT. This translates into CASSLARANTEAFF.

The V call is TRBV9, the J call TRBJ1-2; D gene ambiguous. Between the trimmed V and J ends, which lost 4 bases and 4 bases, there was a span of 14 bases. The germline V gene has CDR1 SGDLS and CDR2 YYNGEE. This CDR3 has 14 amino acids. The CDR3 nucleotides are TGTGCCAGCAGCCCCCGGGGAGTCGCCTATGGCTACACCTTC. Its protein is CASSPRGVAYGYTF.

The V and J genes are TRBV29-1 and TRBJ1-1; D is ambiguous. The CDR3 extends over 14 amino acids. Germline-derived CDR1 and CDR2 are SQVTM and ANQGSEA. Trimming took 4 bases from V and 1 from J, leaving 13 bases between them. For the CDR3, the DNA is TGCAGCGTTGCGTTACTCAGGCCGAACACTGAAGCTTTCTTT. This gives the protein CSVALLRPNTEAFF.

This chain joins TRBV7-9 and TRBJ2-5, with D possibly TRBD2 on 6 matching bases. With 3 bases removed from V and 2 bases from J, the gap between germline ends came to 7 bases. This CDR3 has 13 amino acids. CDR1 SEHNR and CDR2 FQNEAQ come from the germline V gene (reference sequence). This CDR3 reads CASSFGGQETQYF. In DNA form, the CDR3 reads TGTGCCAGCAGCTTCGGGGGACAAGAGACCCAGTACTTC.

CDR3 nucleotides: TGTGCCAGCAGGTCCAAAGTCAGTCAGACAGGGCATTTT. It codes for CASRSKVSQTGHF. The chain combines TRBV12-3 or TRBV12-4 with TRBJ1-5; D may be TRBD1 (6 bases). With 6 bases removed from V and 15 bases from J, the gap between germline ends came to 21 bases. This CDR3 has 13 residues.

The chain carries TRBV6-1 and TRBJ1-6; TRBD1 matches 7 bases. Germline lookup yields CDR1 MNHNS and CDR2 SASEGT. The CDR3 runs to 15 residues. J gave up 13 bases and V 2 bases, and 11 bases lay outside the gene matches. The CDR3 region is CASSERQGVSSPLHF. The DNA of the CDR3 is TGTGCCAGCAGTGAAAGACAGGGAGTGTCATCGCCCCTCCACTTT.

The chain combines TRBV6-1 with TRBJ1-1; D is undetermined. The CDR3 runs 14 residues. Germline CDR1 is MNHNS and CDR2 is SASEGT. Between the trimmed V and J ends, which lost 2 bases and 1 base, there was a span of 8 bases. The CDR3 spells CASSELVSNTEAFF. CDR3 DNA sequence: TGTGCCAGCAGTGAATTAGTATCGAACACTGAAGCTTTCTTT.

A single count supports this clone. The chain employs TRBV10-1 and TRBJ2-1; 7 nucleotides match TRBD2. Per the germline V gene, CDR1 is WNHNN and CDR2 is SYGVQD (reference sequence). The ends lost 9 bases at V and 0 bases at J; junction bases unmatched: 8. This CDR3 region has 15 residues. This chain's CDR3 is CARGGLAVSYNEQFF. As DNA, the CDR3 is TGCGCCAGAGGTGGGCTAGCGGTCTCCTACAATGAGCAGTTCTTC.

The rearrangement uses TRBV12-3 or TRBV12-4 and TRBJ2-7; 7 positions match TRBD1. The CDR3 loop spans 13 amino acids. Trimming cost V 0 bases and J 5 bases; bases outside gene matches: 1. CDR3 bases: TGTGCCAGCAGTTTAGCGACAGGGAACGAGCAGTACTTC. Its translation: CASSLATGNEQYF.